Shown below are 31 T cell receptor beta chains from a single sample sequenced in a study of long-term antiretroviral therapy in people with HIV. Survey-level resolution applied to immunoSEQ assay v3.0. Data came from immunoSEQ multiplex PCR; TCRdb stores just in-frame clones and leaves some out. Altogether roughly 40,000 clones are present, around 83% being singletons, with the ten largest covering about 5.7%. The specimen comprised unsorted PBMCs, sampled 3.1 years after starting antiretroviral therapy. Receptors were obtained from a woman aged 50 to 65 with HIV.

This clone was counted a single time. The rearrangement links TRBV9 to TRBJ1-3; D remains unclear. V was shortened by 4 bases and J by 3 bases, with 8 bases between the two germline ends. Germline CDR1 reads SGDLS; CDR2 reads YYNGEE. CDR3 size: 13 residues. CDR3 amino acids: CASSREFGNTIYF. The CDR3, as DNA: TGTGCCAGCAGCAGGGAGTTTGGAAACACCATATATTTT.

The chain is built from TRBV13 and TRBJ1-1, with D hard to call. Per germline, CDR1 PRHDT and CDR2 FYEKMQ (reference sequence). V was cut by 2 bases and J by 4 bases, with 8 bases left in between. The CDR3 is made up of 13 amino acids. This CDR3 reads CASSLQASTEAFF. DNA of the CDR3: TGTGCCAGCAGCTTACAGGCATCCACTGAAGCTTTCTTT. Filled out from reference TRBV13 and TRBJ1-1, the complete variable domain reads AAGVIQSPRHLIKEKRETATLKCYPIPRHDTVYWYQQGPGQDPQFLISFYEKMQSDKGSIPDRFSAQQFSDYHSELNMSSLELGDSALYFCASSLQASTEAFFGQGTRLTVV.

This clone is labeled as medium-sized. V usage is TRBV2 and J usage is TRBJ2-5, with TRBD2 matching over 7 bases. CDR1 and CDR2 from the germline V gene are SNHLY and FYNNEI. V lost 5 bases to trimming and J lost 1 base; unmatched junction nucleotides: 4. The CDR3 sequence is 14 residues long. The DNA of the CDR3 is TGTGCCAGCAGTTTACTAGCGTCCCAAGAGACCCAGTACTTC. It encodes CASSLLASQETQYF.

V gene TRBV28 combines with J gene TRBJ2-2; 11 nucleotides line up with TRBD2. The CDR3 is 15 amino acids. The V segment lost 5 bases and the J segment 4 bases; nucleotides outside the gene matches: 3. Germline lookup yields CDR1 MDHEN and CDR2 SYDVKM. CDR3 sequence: CASSRTSGRTGELFF. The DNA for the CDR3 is TGTGCCAGCAGTAGGACTAGCGGGCGCACCGGGGAGCTGTTTTTT.

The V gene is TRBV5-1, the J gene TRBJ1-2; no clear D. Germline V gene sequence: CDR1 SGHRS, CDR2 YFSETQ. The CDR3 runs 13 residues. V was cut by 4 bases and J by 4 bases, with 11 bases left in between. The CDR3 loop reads CASSADGRYGYTF. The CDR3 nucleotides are TGCGCCAGCAGCGCGGACGGACGCTATGGCTACACCTTC.

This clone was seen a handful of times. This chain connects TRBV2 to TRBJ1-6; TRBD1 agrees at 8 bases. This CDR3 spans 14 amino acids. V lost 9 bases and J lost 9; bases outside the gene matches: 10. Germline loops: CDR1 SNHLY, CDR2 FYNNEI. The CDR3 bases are TGTGCCAGTGCGAGGACAGGGTTTAGTTCACCCCTCCACTTT. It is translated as CASARTGFSSPLHF. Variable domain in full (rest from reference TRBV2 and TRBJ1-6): EPEVTQTPSHQVTQMGQEVILRCVPISNHLYFYWYRQILGQKVEFLVSFYNNEISEKSEIFDDQFSVERPDGSNFTLKIRSTKLEDSAMYFCASARTGFSSPLHFGNGTRLTVT.

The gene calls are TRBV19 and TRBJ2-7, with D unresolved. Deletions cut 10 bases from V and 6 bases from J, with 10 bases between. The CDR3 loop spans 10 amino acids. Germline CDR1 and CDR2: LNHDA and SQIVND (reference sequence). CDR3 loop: CATGGPEQYF. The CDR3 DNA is TGTGCCACTGGTGGCCCCGAGCAGTACTTC.

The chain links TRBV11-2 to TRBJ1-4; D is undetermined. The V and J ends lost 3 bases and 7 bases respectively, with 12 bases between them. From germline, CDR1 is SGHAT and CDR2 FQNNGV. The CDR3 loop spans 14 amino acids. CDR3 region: CASSLGAGGEKLFF. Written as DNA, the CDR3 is TGTGCCAGCAGCTTGGGTGCGGGAGGTGAAAAACTGTTTTTT.

The chain's CDR3 is CASSHSGTDIFWGYGYTF. CDR3 DNA sequence: TGTGCCAGCAGCCACTCCGGGACAGACATATTTTGGGGCTATGGCTACACCTTC. The rearrangement uses TRBV7-2 and TRBJ1-2, with TRBD1 identical over 7 bases. V lost 5 bases and J lost 4; bases outside the gene matches: 19. The germline V gene encodes CDR1 SGHTA and CDR2 FQGNSA. CDR3 size: 18 residues.

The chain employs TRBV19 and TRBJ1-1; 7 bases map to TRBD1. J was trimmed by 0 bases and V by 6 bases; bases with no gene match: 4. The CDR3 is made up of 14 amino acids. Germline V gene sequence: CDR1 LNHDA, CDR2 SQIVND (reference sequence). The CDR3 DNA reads TGTGCCAGTAGCACCGGGACAGTGAACACTGAAGCTTTCTTT. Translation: CASSTGTVNTEAFF.

The CDR3: CASSVGGRLGTDTQYF. CDR3 in DNA: TGTGCCAGCAGCGTAGGTGGCAGGTTAGGCACAGATACGCAGTATTTT. The chain recombines TRBV9 with TRBJ2-3; D is unresolved. In germline, CDR1 is SGDLS, CDR2 YYNGEE. The CDR3 is made up of 16 amino acids. Trimming shortened V by 0 bases and J by 1 base, and 12 bases separated the two germline ends.

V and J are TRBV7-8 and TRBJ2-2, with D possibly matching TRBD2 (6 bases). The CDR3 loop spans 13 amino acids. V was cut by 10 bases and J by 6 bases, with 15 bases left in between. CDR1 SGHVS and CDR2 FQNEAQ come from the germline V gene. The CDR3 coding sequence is TGTGCCATTCCGGGACTCCGTTCCGGGGAGCTGTTTTTT. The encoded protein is CAIPGLRSGELFF. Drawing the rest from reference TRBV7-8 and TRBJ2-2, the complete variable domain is GAGVSQSPRYKVAKRGQDVALRCDPISGHVSLFWYQQALGQGPEFLTYFQNEAQLDKSGLPSDRFFAERPEGSVSTLKIQRTQQEDSAVYLCAIPGLRSGELFFGEGSRLTVL.

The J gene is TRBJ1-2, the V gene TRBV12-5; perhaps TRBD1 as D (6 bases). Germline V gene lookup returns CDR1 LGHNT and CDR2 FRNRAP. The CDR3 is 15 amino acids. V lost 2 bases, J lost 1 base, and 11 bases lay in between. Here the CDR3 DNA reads TGTGCTAGTGGTTTGCTGTCAGGGGTTAACTATGGCTACACCTTC. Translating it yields CASGLLSGVNYGYTF.

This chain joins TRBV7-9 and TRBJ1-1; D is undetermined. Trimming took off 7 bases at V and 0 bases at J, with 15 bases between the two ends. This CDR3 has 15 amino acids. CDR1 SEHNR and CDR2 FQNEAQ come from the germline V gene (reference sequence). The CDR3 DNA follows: TGTGCCAGCACCCGTTCTCCAGACATGAACACTGAAGCTTTCTTT. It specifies CASTRSPDMNTEAFF.

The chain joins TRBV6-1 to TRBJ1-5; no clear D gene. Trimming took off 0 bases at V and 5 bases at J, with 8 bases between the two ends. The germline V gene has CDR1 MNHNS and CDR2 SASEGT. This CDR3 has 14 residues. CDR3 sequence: CASSEAEGDQPQHF. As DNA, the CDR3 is TGTGCCAGCAGTGAAGCAGAGGGCGATCAGCCCCAGCATTTT.

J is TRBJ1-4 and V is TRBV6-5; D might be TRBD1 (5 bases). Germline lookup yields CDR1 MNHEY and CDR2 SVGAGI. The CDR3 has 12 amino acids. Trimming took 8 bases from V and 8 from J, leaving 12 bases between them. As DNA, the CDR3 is TGTGCCAGCGGGAGGGGAACCGAAAAACTGTTTTTT. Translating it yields CASGRGTEKLFF.

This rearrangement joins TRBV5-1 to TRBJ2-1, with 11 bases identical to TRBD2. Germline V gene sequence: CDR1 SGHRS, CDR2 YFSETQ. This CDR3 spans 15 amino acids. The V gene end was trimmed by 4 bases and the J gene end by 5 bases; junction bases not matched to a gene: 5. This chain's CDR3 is CASSTPLAGDNEQFF. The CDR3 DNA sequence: TGCGCCAGCAGCACGCCACTAGCGGGGGACAATGAGCAGTTCTTC.

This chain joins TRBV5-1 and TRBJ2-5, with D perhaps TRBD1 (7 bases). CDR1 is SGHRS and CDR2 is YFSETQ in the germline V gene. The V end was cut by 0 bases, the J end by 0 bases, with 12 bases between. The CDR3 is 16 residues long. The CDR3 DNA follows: TGCGCCAGCAGCTTGGGCGGGACAGCCAACCAAGAGACCCAGTACTTC. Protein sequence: CASSLGGTANQETQYF.

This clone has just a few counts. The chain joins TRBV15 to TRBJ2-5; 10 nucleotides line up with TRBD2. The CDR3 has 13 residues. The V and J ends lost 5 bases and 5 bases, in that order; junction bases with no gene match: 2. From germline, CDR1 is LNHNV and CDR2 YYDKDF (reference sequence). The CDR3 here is CATSEAGGETQYF. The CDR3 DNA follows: TGTGCCACCAGCGAAGCGGGGGGGGAGACCCAGTACTTC.

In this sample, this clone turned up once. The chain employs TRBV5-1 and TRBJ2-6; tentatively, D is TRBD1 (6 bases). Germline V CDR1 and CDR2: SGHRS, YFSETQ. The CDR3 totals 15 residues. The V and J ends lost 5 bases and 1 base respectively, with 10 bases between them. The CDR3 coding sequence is TGCGCCAGCAGAACAGGGTTTTCTGGGGCCAACGTCCTGACTTTC. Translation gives CASRTGFSGANVLTF.

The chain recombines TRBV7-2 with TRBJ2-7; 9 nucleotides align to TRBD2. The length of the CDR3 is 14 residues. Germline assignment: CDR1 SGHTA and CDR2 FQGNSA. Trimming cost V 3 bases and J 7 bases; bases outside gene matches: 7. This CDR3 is CASSFLAGLREQYF. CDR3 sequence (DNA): TGTGCCAGCAGCTTCCTAGCGGGGTTAAGGGAGCAGTACTTC.

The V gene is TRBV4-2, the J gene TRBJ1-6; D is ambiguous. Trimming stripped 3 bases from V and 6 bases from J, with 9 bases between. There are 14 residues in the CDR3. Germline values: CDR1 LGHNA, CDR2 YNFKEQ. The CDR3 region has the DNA TGTGCCAGCAGCCACGGAAGAGGTAATTCACCCCTCCACTTT. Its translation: CASSHGRGNSPLHF.

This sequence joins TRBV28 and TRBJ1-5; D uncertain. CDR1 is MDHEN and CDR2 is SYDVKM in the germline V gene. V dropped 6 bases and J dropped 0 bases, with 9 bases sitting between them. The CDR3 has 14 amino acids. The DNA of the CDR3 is TGTGCCAGCAGCATCCAGCGTAGCAATCAGCCCCAGCATTTT. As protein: CASSIQRSNQPQHF.

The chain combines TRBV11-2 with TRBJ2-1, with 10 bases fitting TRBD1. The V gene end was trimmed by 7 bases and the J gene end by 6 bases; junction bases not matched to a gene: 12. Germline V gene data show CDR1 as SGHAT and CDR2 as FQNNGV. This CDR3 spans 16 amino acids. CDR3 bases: TGTGCCAGCAACCCCCCCGAAAGACAGGGGGCCAATGAGCAGTTCTTC. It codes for CASNPPERQGANEQFF.

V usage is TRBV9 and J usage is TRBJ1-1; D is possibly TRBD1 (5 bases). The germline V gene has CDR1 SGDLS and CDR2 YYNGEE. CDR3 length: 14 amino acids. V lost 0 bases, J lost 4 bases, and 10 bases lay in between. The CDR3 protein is CASSVAGGSTEAFF. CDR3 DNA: TGTGCCAGCAGCGTAGCTGGGGGGAGCACTGAAGCTTTCTTT.

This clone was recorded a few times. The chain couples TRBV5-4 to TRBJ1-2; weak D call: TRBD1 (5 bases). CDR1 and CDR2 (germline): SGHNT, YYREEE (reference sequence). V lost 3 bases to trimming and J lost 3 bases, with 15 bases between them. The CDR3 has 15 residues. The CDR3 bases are TGTGCCAGCAGCTCCGCCGCGGGAGGGGACTATGGCTACACCTTC. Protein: CASSSAAGGDYGYTF.

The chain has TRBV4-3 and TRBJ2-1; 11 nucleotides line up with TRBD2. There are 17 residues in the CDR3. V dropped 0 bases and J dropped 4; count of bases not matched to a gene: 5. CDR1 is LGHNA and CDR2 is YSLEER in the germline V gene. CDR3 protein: CASSQDYGLAGYNEQFF. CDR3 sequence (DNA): TGCGCCAGCAGCCAAGATTACGGACTAGCGGGTTACAATGAGCAGTTCTTC.

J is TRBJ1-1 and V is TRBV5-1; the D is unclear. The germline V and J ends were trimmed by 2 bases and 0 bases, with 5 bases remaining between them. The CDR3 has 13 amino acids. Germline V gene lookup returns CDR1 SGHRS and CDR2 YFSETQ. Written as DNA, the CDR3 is TGCGCCAGCAGCTTTGGTCTGAACACTGAAGCTTTCTTT. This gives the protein CASSFGLNTEAFF.

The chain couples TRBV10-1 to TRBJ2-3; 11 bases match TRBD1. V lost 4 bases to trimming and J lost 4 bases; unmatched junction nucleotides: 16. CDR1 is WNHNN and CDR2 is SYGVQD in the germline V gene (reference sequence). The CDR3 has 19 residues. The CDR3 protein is CASSGSRDRGLMLADTQYF. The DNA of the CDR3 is TGCGCCAGCAGTGGAAGCCGGGACAGGGGGTTGATGCTGGCAGATACGCAGTATTTT.

Written as DNA, the CDR3 is TGTGCCAGCAGTTTATCGTTAGGGGGGGAAAATTCACCCCTCCACTTT. This encodes CASSLSLGGENSPLHF. The J gene is TRBJ1-6, the V gene TRBV27; D possibly corresponds to TRBD1 (6 bases). Germline assignment: CDR1 MNHEY and CDR2 SMNVEV (reference sequence). CDR3 size: 16 residues. Trimming pared 0 bases from V and 7 bases from J, leaving 13 bases between.

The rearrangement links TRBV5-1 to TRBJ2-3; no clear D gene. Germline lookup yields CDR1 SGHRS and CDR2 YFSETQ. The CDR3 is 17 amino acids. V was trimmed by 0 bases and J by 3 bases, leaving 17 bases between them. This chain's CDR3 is CASSLDGSELGTDTQYF. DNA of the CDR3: TGCGCCAGCAGCTTGGACGGTTCCGAGCTGGGGACAGATACGCAGTATTTT.